The 12 T cell receptor beta chains in this list originate from one sample, sequenced in a study of CD8+CD57+ T cells in acquired aplastic anemia. The template used for profiling TCR beta VDJ and CDR3 was genomic DNA. TCRdb re-analysed the reads in MiXCR, keeping a single row per CDR3 protein. Of about 270,000 distinct CDR3 sequences in the sample, approximately 57% were seen once. The sequenced sample consisted of sorted CD4+, CD8+, or CD8+CD57+ T cells (not recorded which) from PBMCs. These receptors were obtained from a human donor with severe aplastic anemia or a healthy control (not recorded which).

This clonotype occurred a few times. The rearrangement uses TRBV7-2 and TRBJ2-3, with 12 nucleotides matching TRBD2. V shed 8 bases and J 2 bases; nucleotides not matched to a gene: 5. This CDR3 comprises 15 residues. CDR1 is SGHTA, CDR2 FQGNSA, per germline. This chain's CDR3 is CASGLAGGTTDTQYF. The DNA for the CDR3 is TGTGCCAGCGGCCTAGCGGGGGGGACCACAGATACGCAGTATTTT.

This clonotype was counted many times. V usage is TRBV6-1 and J usage is TRBJ1-2, with TRBD1 matching 7 bases. The germline V gene has CDR1 MNHNS and CDR2 SASEGT. CDR3 length: 15 amino acids. J gave up 6 bases and V 6 bases, and 13 bases lay outside the gene matches. The chain's CDR3 is CASSLRQGYWDGYTF. The CDR3 coding sequence is TGTGCCAGCAGCCTACGACAGGGTTATTGGGATGGCTACACCTTC.

On this clonotype: A read error may account for a junction end that differs from germline. The chain uses TRBV7-6 and TRBJ1-3; D call uncertain. The V gene's germline CDR1 is SGHVS and CDR2 FNYEAQ. The CDR3 is 14 amino acids. CDR3 amino acids: CASSLEEGLNPIHF. The CDR3 nucleotides are TGTGCCAGCAGCTTAGAGGAAGGGCTGAACCCCATACATTTT.

This clonotype was seen many times. The chain recombines TRBV5-5 with TRBJ2-3, with 8 positions matching TRBD1. CDR1 and CDR2 (germline): SGHKS, YYEKEE (reference sequence). This CDR3 has 16 amino acids. The junction had 9 bases not matched to a gene; V was cut back by 4 bases and J by 2 bases. The CDR3 nucleotides are TGTGCCAGCAGCGCGGTGGACAGGGACCTCACAGATACGCAGTATTTT. Translating gives CASSAVDRDLTDTQYF.

V is TRBV10-3 and J is TRBJ1-5; weak D call: TRBD1 (5 bases). Germline-derived CDR1 and CDR2 are ENHRY and SYGVKD. The CDR3 extends over 14 amino acids. The germline V and J ends were trimmed by 7 bases and 4 bases, with 14 bases remaining between them. This CDR3 is CAITRDPVNQPQHF. Written as DNA, the CDR3 is TGTGCCATCACCAGGGACCCCGTGAATCAGCCCCAGCATTTT.

The V gene is TRBV7-2, the J gene TRBJ1-1, with D uncertain. CDR1 is SGHTA, CDR2 FQGNSA, per germline. V gave up 5 bases and J gave up 3 bases, with 13 bases separating them. The CDR3 has 14 residues. The CDR3 DNA is TGTGCCAGCAGCGAGGGCGCGGGAGACACTGAAGCTTTCTTT. This gives the protein CASSEGAGDTEAFF.

The chain recombines TRBV7-3 with TRBJ1-4, with D possibly TRBD1 on 5 matching bases. CDR1 and CDR2 from the germline V gene are SGHTA and FQGTGA. The CDR3 consists of 16 residues. Trimming shortened V by 3 bases and J by 0 bases, and 11 bases separated the two germline ends. The CDR3 spells CASSFGRAPTNEKLFF. The DNA for the CDR3 is TGTGCCAGCAGCTTCGGCAGGGCGCCAACTAATGAAAAACTGTTTTTT.

The table lists this clonotype with a count of one. The chain uses TRBV9 and TRBJ2-3; D gene ambiguous. Trimming took off 0 bases at V and 0 bases at J, with 8 bases between the two ends. CDR1 SGDLS and CDR2 YYNGEE come from the germline V gene. The CDR3 covers 15 residues. The CDR3 region is CASSVARSSTDTQYF. Here the CDR3 DNA reads TGTGCCAGCAGCGTAGCCAGGTCAAGCACAGATACGCAGTATTTT.

This clonotype was seen a few times. This chain uses TRBV7-8 with TRBJ1-2; D possibly corresponds to TRBD1 (5 bases). The CDR3 sequence is 14 residues long. Germline V gene data show CDR1 as SGHVS and CDR2 as FQNEAQ. The ends were cut back, 2 bases at V and 5 bases at J, with 12 bases in the middle. In DNA form, the CDR3 reads TGTGCCAGCAGCTTAATGGGGCTCGAGTATGGCTACACCTTC. It yields the protein CASSLMGLEYGYTF.

This clonotype has ten or more counts. CDR3 nucleotide sequence: TGTGCCAGCAGCCCTTCCCGGGGGACCGGGGAGCTGTTTTTT. It is translated as CASSPSRGTGELFF. V and J are TRBV11-1 and TRBJ2-2; possibly TRBD2 for D (6 bases). The CDR3 runs 14 residues. Germline V lookup: CDR1 SGHAT, CDR2 FQDESV (reference sequence). V lost 5 bases, J lost 5 bases, and 12 bases lay in between.

This rearrangement joins TRBV24-1 to TRBJ2-5; 15 bases match TRBD2. From germline, CDR1 is KGHDR and CDR2 SFDVKD. This CDR3 contains 16 residues. V gave up 3 bases and J gave up 10 bases; unmatched junction bases: 8. The CDR3 protein is CATSDPAGTSGRIQYF. As DNA, the CDR3 is TGTGCCACCAGTGATCCTGCCGGGACTAGCGGGAGGATCCAGTACTTC.

The chain recombines TRBV2 with TRBJ1-6; TRBD1 is a possible D gene (5 bases). The length of the CDR3 is 15 residues. V was shortened by 0 bases and J by 10 bases, with 13 bases between the two germline ends. The germline V gene encodes CDR1 SNHLY and CDR2 FYNNEI. In nucleotides, the CDR3 is TGTGCCAGCAGTGAAGCATTGACCAGGGTGTCACCCCTCCACTTT. Translated: CASSEALTRVSPLHF.